The rows below give T cell receptor beta chains drawn from one sample of a study of cytomegalovirus exposure and HLA in healthy donors. Assay: immunoSEQ multiplex PCR; the TCRdb copy retains only in-frame clones and omits some. The sample records about 150,000 clones, around 78% being singletons. Input material: PBMCs. The receptors originated from a woman aged 35 to 49 in good health and CMV-seropositive. Both conserved end residues are part of each CDR3. The D gene is left open where the match is weak. Rows may omit the clone size; those that give it use once, few, many or a size class.

j_call,d_call,clone_size,v_call,cdr3_aa,cdr3_nt
TRBJ1-3,-,-,TRBV30,CAWRGELGNTIYF,TGTGCCTGGAGGGGAGAATTAGGAAACACCATATATTTT
TRBJ2-3,-,few,TRBV30,CAWSVSVADTQYF,TGTGCCTGGAGTGTGTCGGTTGCAGATACGCAGTATTTT
TRBJ1-5,-,-,TRBV30,CAWSVGGEGQPQHF,TGTGCCTGGAGTGTAGGGGGTGAGGGACAGCCCCAGCATTTT
TRBJ2-6,-,few,TRBV25-1,CASRAGANGLTF,TGTGCCAGCCGGGCTGGGGCCAACGGCCTGACTTTC
TRBJ1-2,-,-,TRBV30,CAWSRRRQVNYGYTF,TGTGCCTGGTCCAGAAGACGACAGGTGAACTATGGCTACACCTTC
TRBJ2-2,-,-,TRBV18,CASSRGTSARGLTGELFF,TGTGCCAGCTCGCGGGGGACATCGGCCCGGGGGTTAACCGGGGAGCTGTTTTTT
TRBJ2-3,TRBD2,-,TRBV6-1,CASSLLAGERYTQYF,TGTGCCAGCAGTTTACTAGCGGGGGAACGTTATACGCAGTATTTT
TRBJ1-4,TRBD1,-,TRBV18,CASSPGTAEKLFF,TGTGCCAGCTCCCCCGGGACAGCTGAAAAACTGTTTTTT
TRBJ1-1,-,-,TRBV19,CASRDRNLNTEAFF,TGTGCCAGTAGGGACAGAAACTTGAACACTGAAGCTTTCTTT
TRBJ2-7,TRBD2,few,TRBV29-1,CSGATSVYEQYF,TGCAGTGGGGCGACTAGCGTCTACGAGCAGTACTTC
TRBJ2-7,TRBD2,-,TRBV30,CAWSGPRGGGEQYF,TGTGCCTGGAGTGGGCCTAGGGGCGGGGGGGAGCAGTACTTC
TRBJ2-1,TRBD2,once,TRBV7-2,CASSLARLAGGREQFF,TGTGCCAGCAGCTTAGCGCGTCTAGCGGGGGGGCGAGAGCAGTTCTTC
TRBJ2-1,TRBD1,-,TRBV29-1,CSVTGGQGGQFF,TGCAGCGTCACAGGGGGCCAAGGAGGGCAGTTCTTC
TRBJ1-1,-,-,TRBV19,CASSILSEAFF,TGTGCCAGTAGTATCTTGAGTGAAGCTTTCTTT
TRBJ2-1,-,-,TRBV5-1,CASSLTGRAHNEQFF,TGCGCCAGCAGCTTGACGGGGAGAGCTCACAATGAGCAGTTCTTC
TRBJ2-1,TRBD2,-,TRBV9,CASSEQLAGAYNEQFF,TGTGCCAGCAGCGAGCAACTAGCGGGGGCCTACAATGAGCAGTTCTTC
TRBJ2-7,-,-,TRBV15,CATSRGGNEQYF,TGTGCCACCAGCAGAGGAGGGAACGAGCAGTACTTC
TRBJ1-4,TRBD1,-,TRBV5-6,CASSFQGTGDEKLFF,TGTGCCAGCAGCTTTCAGGGGACAGGGGACGAAAAACTGTTTTTT
TRBJ1-6,-,many,TRBV6-1,CASSQGNSPLHF,TGTGCCAGCTCCCAGGGTAATTCACCCCTCCACTTT
TRBJ1-3,-,-,TRBV6-5,CASSYAGQSSGNTIYF,TGTGCCAGCAGTTACGCCGGACAGTCCTCTGGAAACACCATATATTTT
TRBJ2-5,-,-,TRBV4-2,CASSQDGGSVQETQYF,TGTGCCAGCAGCCAAGACGGAGGCTCCGTTCAAGAGACCCAGTACTTC
TRBJ1-2,TRBD1,-,TRBV7-2,CASSSPTGRLYGYTF,TGTGCCAGCAGCTCCCCGACAGGGAGACTCTATGGCTACACCTTC
TRBJ2-1,TRBD1,-,TRBV19,CASSDRGNEQFF,TGTGCCAGTAGTGACAGGGGCAATGAGCAGTTCTTC
TRBJ2-5,TRBD2,-,TRBV15,CATSRRDGGAETQYF,TGTGCCACCAGCAGACGGGACGGGGGGGCGGAGACCCAGTACTTC
TRBJ1-1,TRBD1,-,TRBV30,CAWNRGRGDTEAFF,TGTGCCTGGAACAGGGGGCGCGGGGACACTGAAGCTTTCTTT
TRBJ1-5,-,-,TRBV18,CASSPQGGQPQHF,TGTGCCAGCTCACCACAGGGAGGACAGCCCCAGCATTTT
TRBJ2-3,-,-,TRBV4-2,CASSQDGQGTDTQYF,TGTGCCAGCAGCCAAGATGGGCAGGGCACAGATACGCAGTATTTT
TRBJ2-3,-,-,TRBV25-1,CASSEVGGNTQYF,TGTGCCAGCAGTGAAGTCGGGGGTAATACGCAGTATTTT
TRBJ2-1,-,-,TRBV28,CASCRPGIDEQFF,TGTGCCAGCTGTCGCCCAGGGATCGATGAGCAGTTCTTC
TRBJ1-2,-,-,TRBV5-4,CASSSPPIYGYTF,TGTGCCAGCAGCTCTCCCCCTATCTATGGCTACACCTTC
TRBJ1-3,-,-,TRBV7-2,CASSLERGNGNTIYF,TGTGCCAGCAGCTTAGAGAGGGGGAATGGAAACACCATATATTTT
TRBJ2-6,-,-,TRBV7-3,CASSLGAGANVLTF,TGTGCCAGCAGCTTGGGGGCAGGGGCCAACGTCCTGACTTTC
TRBJ1-3,-,-,TRBV28,CASSSRQGSSGNTIYF,TGTGCCAGCAGTTCTCGTCAAGGGAGCTCTGGAAACACCATATATTTT
TRBJ1-1,TRBD1,-,TRBV6-1,CASRKTGVNTEAFF,TGTGCCAGCAGAAAAACAGGGGTGAACACTGAAGCTTTCTTT